This passage covers 18 T cell receptor beta chains from one sample sequenced in a study of neurological immune-mediated disorders. TCRdb processed the 5' RACE reads anew with MiXCR; each CDR3 protein has one entry. The sample has around 50,000 distinct CDR3 sequences; less than 4% are singletons. Sequences were obtained from PBMCs. Source of these receptors: a man aged 55-75 years with multiple sclerosis.

There are many counts of this clonotype. The V call is TRBV2, the J call TRBJ2-2; possible D gene TRBD1, 6 bases. Germline V gene lookup returns CDR1 SNHLY and CDR2 FYNNEI. CDR3 length: 11 residues. V was clipped by 9 bases and J by 5 bases, with 7 bases between them. In DNA form, the CDR3 reads TGTGCCAGACAGGGAACCGGGGAGCTGTTTTTT. Amino acids: CARQGTGELFF.

This clonotype was detected ten times or more. The chain uses TRBV12-3 or TRBV12-4 and TRBJ2-7; D gene unclear. The CDR3 has 15 residues. Trimming removed 6 bases from V and 2 bases from J, with 17 bases in between. CDR3 loop: CASRPNLGNTYEQYF. The CDR3 DNA sequence: TGTGCCAGCAGACCCAACCTAGGCAACACCTACGAGCAGTACTTC.

There are many counts of this clonotype. The chain links TRBV7-2 to TRBJ1-1; maybe TRBD1 (5 bases). V was pared by 2 bases and J by 6 bases, with 13 bases between. The CDR3 is 14 amino acids. Germline CDR1 is SGHTA and CDR2 is FQGNSA. CDR3 nucleotides: TGTGCCAGCAGCTTACGGGACCCCCGGTCTGAAGCTTTCTTT. This gives the protein CASSLRDPRSEAFF.

The chain carries TRBV2 and TRBJ2-5; weak D call: TRBD1 (5 bases). This CDR3 spans 18 amino acids. Germline CDR1 and CDR2: SNHLY and FYNNEI. The V and J ends lost 1 base and 2 bases respectively, with 20 bases between them. The CDR3 is CASSEGQGRTTEQETQYF. The CDR3 DNA sequence: TGTGCCAGCAGTGAAGGGCAGGGTAGGACCACCGAACAAGAGACCCAGTACTTC.

This clonotype has at least ten counts. The gene calls are TRBV4-2 and TRBJ2-4; D might be TRBD1 (6 bases). The V gene's germline CDR1 is LGHNA and CDR2 YNFKEQ. V shed 4 bases and J shed 5 bases, with 15 bases lying between them. The CDR3 spans 15 residues. In DNA form, the CDR3 reads TGTGCCAGCAGCCCCATAGGGGGACGGGAAAACATTCAGTACTTC. Translated: CASSPIGGRENIQYF.

In this sample, this clonotype turned up many times. The V call is TRBV11-3, the J call TRBJ2-1; no clear D gene. CDR1 and CDR2 from the germline V gene are SGHNT and YENEEA. The V and J ends lost 4 bases and 7 bases respectively, with 14 bases between them. There are 14 residues in the CDR3. Here the CDR3 DNA reads TGTGCCAGCAGCTACCTAGGCGCGGCGAATGAGCAGTTCTTC. It encodes CASSYLGAANEQFF.

This clonotype has only a few counts. The rearrangement joins TRBV5-5 to TRBJ2-1; the D gene is possibly TRBD1 (5 bases). The CDR3 extends over 14 amino acids. Germline V gene sequence: CDR1 SGHKS, CDR2 YYEKEE (reference sequence). Trimming cost V 1 base and J 5 bases, with 10 bases left between them. The CDR3 sequence is CASSLTGSHNEQFF. CDR3 nucleotides: TGTGCCAGCAGCTTGACAGGATCACACAATGAGCAGTTCTTC.

This clonotype has a count of ten or more. The rearrangement uses TRBV5-1 and TRBJ1-1; the D is unclear. Germline V lookup: CDR1 SGHRS, CDR2 YFSETQ. CDR3 length: 14 amino acids. With 0 bases removed from V and 4 bases from J, the gap between germline ends came to 10 bases. CDR3 bases: TGCGCCAGCAGCTTGGCGGGAAGCGGCACTGAAGCTTTCTTT. Translating gives CASSLAGSGTEAFF.

This clonotype was counted many times. CDR3 loop: CASSTGSTGELFF. The DNA for the CDR3 is TGTGCCAGTTCGACAGGGAGCACCGGGGAGCTGTTTTTT. The chain has TRBV7-3 and TRBJ2-2; 7 bases are shared with TRBD1. Per germline, CDR1 SGHTA and CDR2 FQGTGA. This CDR3 comprises 13 residues. Unmatched junction bases numbered 5, after V lost 9 bases and J lost 4 bases.

This clonotype appeared many times. The chain employs TRBV20-1 and TRBJ2-4; possible D gene TRBD2, 6 bases. This CDR3 is built from 13 residues. Trimming cost V 7 bases and J 3 bases, with 13 bases left between them. CDR1 DFQATT and CDR2 SNEGSKA come from the germline V gene (reference sequence). Here the CDR3 reads CSVGGQGKNIQYF. The CDR3 coding sequence is TGCAGTGTCGGAGGGCAGGGCAAAAACATTCAGTACTTC.

The sample holds many counts of this clonotype. The chain recombines TRBV20-1 with TRBJ2-5, with 7 positions matching TRBD2. Per the germline V gene, CDR1 is DFQATT and CDR2 is SNEGSKA (reference sequence). V lost 7 bases and J lost 7; bases outside the gene matches: 9. The CDR3 runs 12 residues. CDR3 coding DNA: TGCAGTGGCTTAGCGGGTGCAGGGACCCAGTACTTC. Residues: CSGLAGAGTQYF.

This clonotype has at least ten counts. A read error may account for a junction end that differs from germline. The chain has TRBV24-1 and TRBJ2-3; D unclear. The CDR3 has 13 residues. Germline CDR1 KGHDR, CDR2 SFDVKD. The CDR3 spells CATSHFLSDTQYF. CDR3 nucleotides: TGTGCCACCAGTCATTTTTTATCGGATACGCAGTATTTT.

This clonotype was seen at least ten times. J is TRBJ2-5 and V is TRBV20-1, with 8 bases aligning to TRBD2. Germline-derived CDR1 and CDR2 are DFQATT and SNEGSKA (reference sequence). With V trimmed by 8 bases and J by 7 bases, 12 bases remained unmatched. The CDR3 extends over 13 amino acids. CDR3 residues: CSPRTTGGVTQYF. The CDR3 nucleotides are TGCAGTCCCCGAACTACGGGGGGGGTGACCCAGTACTTC.

This clonotype was counted ten times or more. V and J are TRBV20-1 and TRBJ1-5; TRBD1 matches at 7 bases. CDR1 is DFQATT, CDR2 SNEGSKA, per germline (reference sequence). The CDR3 covers 20 residues. The junction had 17 bases not matched to a gene; V was cut back by 0 bases and J by 0 bases. In DNA, the CDR3 is TGCAGTGCTAGAGATGGCTCCAGACAGGGTAGTCGGTATAGCAATCAGCCCCAGCATTTT. Translating gives CSARDGSRQGSRYSNQPQHF.

This clonotype was recorded many times. This sequence joins TRBV5-1 and TRBJ1-1; 7 bases line up with TRBD1. The germline CDR1 and CDR2 sequences are SGHRS and YFSETQ. The CDR3 covers 14 residues. The V segment lost 2 bases and the J segment 4 bases; nucleotides outside the gene matches: 5. The CDR3: CASSFVGQSTEAFF. The CDR3 nucleotides are TGCGCCAGCAGCTTCGTGGGACAGTCCACTGAAGCTTTCTTT.

This clonotype was recorded a few times. The junction differs from germline at one of its ends, possibly a read error. V is TRBV20-1 and J is TRBJ1-5; D perhaps matches TRBD1 (6 bases). The germline V gene encodes CDR1 DFQATT and CDR2 SNEGSKA (reference sequence). This CDR3 has 14 residues. CDR3 DNA sequence: TGCAGTGCTGGAGGGGGAGGTGGCAATAAGACCCAGAATTTT. Protein: CSAGGGGGNKTQNF.

The chain employs TRBV28 and TRBJ2-3, with D unclear. V lost 8 bases, J lost 3 bases, and 3 bases lay in between. Germline CDR1 reads MDHEN; CDR2 reads SYDVKM. The CDR3 runs 10 residues. CDR3 nucleotides: TGTGCCAGCGGGACAGATACGCAGTATTTT. Translation: CASGTDTQYF.

On this clonotype: This may be a read error, as it is one base from a much larger clone. The chain has TRBV5-1 and TRBJ2-1; 9 bases are a match to TRBD2. The germline CDR1 and CDR2 sequences are SGHRS and YFSETQ. The CDR3 length is 15 residues. The J segment lost 3 bases and the V segment lost 5 bases, leaving 6 bases of the junction unmatched. The CDR3 here is CASRDGTSYYNEQFF. In DNA form, the CDR3 reads TGCGCCAGCAGGGACGGGACTAGCTACTACAATGAGCAGTTCTTC.